This entry lists 25 T cell receptor beta chains sequenced from one sample in a study of early T cells in non-severe SARS-CoV-2 infection. TCRdb independently ran MiXCR on the 5' RACE reads; one entry per CDR3 protein. Here the sample spans about 92,000 distinct CDR3 sequences, over 15% being singletons. Input material: whole blood. Receptors originate from an adult who was a healthcare worker with PCR-confirmed SARS-CoV-2 infection or an uninfected control (not recorded which).

This clonotype came up many times. The chain is built from TRBV20-1 and TRBJ1-1; a weak D match, TRBD1 (6 bases). V was pared by 3 bases and J by 1 base, with 12 bases between. The CDR3 extends over 14 amino acids. CDR1 DFQATT and CDR2 SNEGSKA come from the germline V gene (reference sequence). DNA of the CDR3: TGCAGTGCTAGTTGGGGGCCAGAGAACACTGAAGCTTTCTTT. Translating gives CSASWGPENTEAFF.

Only a few counts were recorded for this clonotype. This chain joins TRBV18 and TRBJ2-1; TRBD2 matches 13 bases. V lost 4 bases and J lost 8; bases outside the gene matches: 8. This CDR3 contains 16 residues. Per the germline V gene, CDR1 is KGHSH and CDR2 is LQKENI. The CDR3 DNA reads TGTGCCAGCTCACTACGGACTAGCGGGAGTGGTGATGAGCAGTTCTTC. Translated: CASSLRTSGSGDEQFF.

The V call is TRBV12-3 or TRBV12-4, the J call TRBJ2-2; possibly TRBD1 for D (6 bases). The length of the CDR3 is 13 residues. V lost 7 bases and J lost 4, with 10 bases in between. In DNA, the CDR3 is TGTGCCAGCAAACAGGGTGGCACCGGGGAGCTGTTTTTT. Protein product: CASKQGGTGELFF.

This rearrangement joins TRBV19 to TRBJ2-4; 8 bases are shared with TRBD1. The CDR3 runs 19 residues. Unmatched junction bases numbered 17, after V lost 7 bases and J lost 0 bases. Germline V gives CDR1 LNHDA, CDR2 SQIVND (reference sequence). The CDR3 bases are TGTGCCAGTATCGGTCGGGGGACAGGAAAAAGTCTAGCCAAAAACATTCAGTACTTC. Translated, it gives CASIGRGTGKSLAKNIQYF.

The V call is TRBV13, the J call TRBJ1-1; D call uncertain. The CDR3 length is 14 residues. The germline gives CDR1 PRHDT, CDR2 FYEKMQ (reference sequence). Trimming removed 2 bases from V and 3 bases from J, with 10 bases in between. The CDR3 loop is CASSLIREHTEAFF. In nucleotides, the CDR3 is TGTGCCAGCAGCTTAATTAGAGAGCACACTGAAGCTTTCTTT.

The chain links TRBV5-1 to TRBJ1-1, with 7 bases lining up with TRBD1. The CDR3 length is 15 residues. From germline, CDR1 is SGHRS and CDR2 YFSETQ. V was pared by 1 base and J by 5 bases, with 8 bases of the junction left unmatched. CDR3 DNA sequence: TGCGCCAGCAGCTTGACAGGGGTTAGGTTTACTGAAGCTTTCTTT. It translates to CASSLTGVRFTEAFF.

This clonotype was counted only a few times. This rearrangement joins TRBV20-1 to TRBJ1-2; 8 bases are shared with TRBD1. V was pared by 3 bases and J by 4 bases, with 13 bases of the junction left unmatched. Germline V gene data show CDR1 as DFQATT and CDR2 as SNEGSKA (reference sequence). This CDR3 spans 16 amino acids. CDR3 nucleotide sequence: TGCAGTGCTAGTACCTGGACAGGGTCGCTACTCTATGGCTACACCTTC. Translating gives CSASTWTGSLLYGYTF.

DNA for the CDR3: TGTGCCAGCAGCTTAGCGGGGAAGGCCTACAATGAGCAGTTCTTC. Residues: CASSLAGKAYNEQFF. This chain joins TRBV7-9 and TRBJ2-1; no firm D call. V gave up 0 bases and J gave up 2 bases, with 8 bases separating them. Germline CDR1 and CDR2: SEHNR and FQNEAQ (reference sequence). This CDR3 comprises 15 residues.

This rearrangement joins TRBV7-8 to TRBJ1-1, with 8 bases that match TRBD1. The CDR3 covers 15 residues. In germline, CDR1 is SGHVS, CDR2 FQNEAQ. V was pared by 1 base and J by 2 bases, with 3 bases of the junction left unmatched. CDR3 protein: CASSLVAGGNTEAFF. CDR3 nucleotide sequence: TGTGCCAGCAGCTTAGTGGCAGGGGGCAACACTGAAGCTTTCTTT.

This clonotype was found many times. The rearrangement joins TRBV20-1 to TRBJ2-7, with D tentatively TRBD1 or TRBD2 (6 bases each). Per the germline V gene, CDR1 is DFQATT and CDR2 is SNEGSKA (reference sequence). Trimming removed 1 base at V and 7 bases at J, with 20 bases between. The CDR3 runs to 15 residues. CDR3 protein: CSARAGGGDSEEQYF. CDR3 bases: TGCAGTGCTAGAGCCGGGGGCGGGGACTCTGAGGAGCAGTACTTC.

This clonotype was observed a handful of times. No conserved phenylalanine or tryptophan ends this CDR3, so it is likely a read error. V is TRBV2 and J is TRBJ2-3; TRBD2 matches at 10 bases. Germline CDR1 reads SNHLY; CDR2 reads FYNNEI. V shed 6 bases, J shed 2 bases, and the junction held 2 bases outside the gene matches. This CDR3 has 14 amino acids. The CDR3 protein is CASSLAGVTDTQYL. CDR3 in DNA: TGTGCCAGCAGCCTAGCGGGAGTCACAGATACGCAGTATCTT.

The rearrangement links TRBV9 to TRBJ1-2, with D perhaps matching TRBD1 (5 bases). Germline V gives CDR1 SGDLS, CDR2 YYNGEE. This CDR3 spans 15 amino acids. Between the trimmed V and J ends, which lost 4 bases and 2 bases, there was a span of 15 bases. CDR3 protein: CASSPPFSGNYGYTF. CDR3 sequence (DNA): TGTGCCAGCAGCCCACCGTTTTCAGGGAACTATGGCTACACCTTC. The full variable domain, completed using reference TRBV9 and TRBJ1-2, is DSGVTQTPKHLITATGQRVTLRCSPRSGDLSVYWYQQSLDQGLQFLIQYYNGEERAKGNILERFSAQQFPDLHSELNLSSLELGDSALYFCASSPPFSGNYGYTFGSGTRLTVV.

This clonotype was counted a few times. V gene TRBV5-1 combines with J gene TRBJ1-2, with 7 bases fitting TRBD1. The CDR3 length is 16 residues. After removal of 3 bases from V and 8 bases from J, the junction contained 16 bases not matched to a gene. Germline values: CDR1 SGHRS, CDR2 YFSETQ. The CDR3 sequence is CASSSASTGPWRGYTF. The DNA of the CDR3 is TGCGCCAGCAGCTCAGCTTCGACAGGGCCATGGCGGGGCTACACCTTC.

V and J are TRBV10-3 and TRBJ1-3; D call uncertain. Germline lookup yields CDR1 ENHRY and CDR2 SYGVKD. The CDR3 totals 15 residues. Trimming shortened V by 0 bases and J by 3 bases, and 9 bases separated the two germline ends. CDR3 sequence reads: CAISESGSDGNTIYF. The CDR3 DNA reads TGTGCCATCAGTGAGTCTGGGAGTGATGGAAACACCATATATTTT.

This clonotype has a handful of counts. The chain has TRBV19 and TRBJ1-1; 8 nucleotides agree with TRBD1. The CDR3 runs 15 residues. Germline assignment: CDR1 LNHDA and CDR2 SQIVND (reference sequence). V dropped 3 bases and J dropped 4; count of bases not matched to a gene: 7. CDR3 region: CASSISGQGSTEAFF. As DNA, the CDR3 is TGTGCCAGTAGTATTTCTGGACAGGGCTCCACTGAAGCTTTCTTT.

In this sample, this clonotype turned up many times. The chain recombines TRBV29-1 with TRBJ2-7; 7 nucleotides align to TRBD1. The V gene's germline CDR1 is SQVTM and CDR2 ANQGSEA. The CDR3 contains 12 residues. Germline trimming cut 6 bases from V and 3 bases from J; bases unmatched to any gene: 5. This CDR3 is CSVTGVGYEQYF. In DNA form, the CDR3 reads TGCAGCGTAACAGGGGTTGGCTACGAGCAGTACTTC.

This clonotype was detected a few times. The rearrangement joins TRBV7-9 to TRBJ2-2; perhaps D is TRBD1 or TRBD2 (5 bases each). V was trimmed by 7 bases and J by 5 bases, leaving 17 bases between them. This CDR3 has 15 amino acids. The germline V gene encodes CDR1 SEHNR and CDR2 FQNEAQ (reference sequence). CDR3 sequence: CASILGPLATGELFF. In DNA form, the CDR3 reads TGTGCCAGCATCCTGGGACCGTTAGCAACCGGGGAGCTGTTTTTT.

Ten or more counts support this clonotype. In nucleotides, the CDR3 is TGTGCCAGCAGCTTAAGGGTCGGATTAAACACTGAAGCTTTCTTT. Translated: CASSLRVGLNTEAFF. The J gene is TRBJ1-1, the V gene TRBV7-2; no definite D call. Per the germline V gene, CDR1 is SGHTA and CDR2 is FQGNSA. The CDR3 has 15 residues. The V end lost 2 bases, the J end lost 2 bases, and 12 bases lay between the germline ends.

This clonotype was detected many times. The chain uses TRBV2 and TRBJ2-3, with 10 nucleotides matching TRBD2. Trimming cost V 6 bases and J 4 bases; bases outside gene matches: 4. Germline V gives CDR1 SNHLY, CDR2 FYNNEI. This CDR3 is built from 14 residues. CDR3 in amino acids: CASRLAGFPDTQYF. The CDR3 nucleotides read TGTGCCAGCAGACTAGCGGGATTCCCAGATACGCAGTATTTT. Using reference TRBV2 and TRBJ2-3 for the parts outside the CDR3, the full variable domain is EPEVTQTPSHQVTQMGQEVILRCVPISNHLYFYWYRQILGQKVEFLVSFYNNEISEKSEIFDDQFSVERPDGSNFTLKIRSTKLEDSAMYFCASRLAGFPDTQYFGPGTRLTVL.

The chain is built from TRBV6-2 or TRBV6-3 and TRBJ2-1; D remains unclear. Germline loops: CDR1 MNHEY, CDR2 SVGEGT. The length of the CDR3 is 17 residues. Trimming pared 6 bases from V and 2 bases from J, leaving 20 bases between. DNA for the CDR3: TGTGCCAGCAGCCTAAAGGGTCCAGGCCCTCCCTACAATGAGCAGTTCTTC. It yields the protein CASSLKGPGPPYNEQFF.

The V gene is TRBV27, the J gene TRBJ1-4; perhaps TRBD1 as D (6 bases). Trimming cost V 2 bases and J 7 bases, with 11 bases left between them. CDR3 size: 14 residues. CDR1 and CDR2 (germline): MNHEY, SMNVEV (reference sequence). In nucleotides, the CDR3 is TGTGCCAGCAGTTTAAACAGGGTTAGTGAAAAACTGTTTTTT. Protein product: CASSLNRVSEKLFF.

The chain uses TRBV6-2 or TRBV6-3 and TRBJ2-3; D gene uncertain. The CDR3 contains 15 residues. Germline CDR1 MNHEY, CDR2 SVGEGT. Trimming removed 0 bases at V and 2 bases at J, with 9 bases between. The DNA of the CDR3 is TGTGCCAGCAGTTACTCGGGCAGAGACACAGATACGCAGTATTTT. The encoded protein is CASSYSGRDTDTQYF.

V is TRBV20-1 and J is TRBJ2-5, with a weak D call TRBD2 (6 bases). The CDR3 is 11 amino acids. Germline CDR1 DFQATT, CDR2 SNEGSKA (reference sequence). The V end was cut by 6 bases, the J end by 5 bases, with 10 bases between. The CDR3 nucleotides are TGCAGTGCCTGGGAGGTGGAGACCCAGTACTTC. Translating gives CSAWEVETQYF.

This chain connects TRBV20-1 to TRBJ2-3; the match to TRBD2 covers 8 bases. Germline lookup yields CDR1 DFQATT and CDR2 SNEGSKA (reference sequence). V was clipped by 5 bases and J by 2 bases; unmatched bases: 6. The length of the CDR3 is 14 residues. The CDR3 nucleotides are TGCAGTGCTCACGCGGGGGGCTTCACAGATACGCAGTATTTT. It codes for CSAHAGGFTDTQYF.

This chain uses TRBV2 with TRBJ2-2, with TRBD1 matching 9 bases. The CDR3 is 17 residues long. The ends lost 2 bases at V and 9 bases at J; junction bases unmatched: 13. Per the germline V gene, CDR1 is SNHLY and CDR2 is FYNNEI. The CDR3: CASSEPTGGPTRWELFF. Written as DNA, the CDR3 is TGTGCCAGCAGTGAACCTACAGGGGGCCCTACCCGCTGGGAGCTGTTTTTT. Variable domain in full (rest from reference TRBV2 and TRBJ2-2): EPEVTQTPSHQVTQMGQEVILRCVPISNHLYFYWYRQILGQKVEFLVSFYNNEISEKSEIFDDQFSVERPDGSNFTLKIRSTKLEDSAMYFCASSEPTGGPTRWELFFGEGSRLTVL.